Listed below are T cell receptor beta chains from one sample, sequenced in a study of regulatory T cells. Here immunoSEQ multiplex PCR was the method, and the copy in TCRdb shows in-frame clones only, minus some. The table records about 6,000 clones, around 80% of them present only once. Material: CD8+ T cells sorted from blood. These receptors were obtained from a child aged 5 to 17 with CD3G deficiency. CDR3s include the opening cysteine and the closing phenylalanine or tryptophan. D genes are given only for firm matches. Size is omitted from some rows. Given values are once, few, many or a class for expanded clones.

j_gene | v_gene | abundance | d_gene | CDR3aa | CDR3nt
TRBJ2-7 | TRBV5-1 | . | . | CASSLAGGSYEQYF | TGCGCCAGCAGCTTGGCAGGGGGGTCCTACGAGCAGTACTTC
TRBJ2-7 | TRBV7-9 | . | . | CASSLGRGEQYF | TGTGCCAGCAGCTTAGGGAGGGGGGAGCAGTACTTC
TRBJ2-7 | TRBV27 | . | . | CASMEGAGAYEQYF | TGTGCCAGCATGGAGGGGGCAGGGGCCTACGAGCAGTACTTC
TRBJ2-7 | TRBV19 | . | . | CASSIARERYEQYF | TGTGCCAGTAGTATAGCCCGGGAGAGGTACGAGCAGTACTTC
TRBJ2-7 | TRBV10-3 | . | . | CAISEGASYEQYF | TGTGCCATCAGTGAGGGGGCCTCCTACGAGCAGTACTTC
TRBJ1-1 | TRBV28 | . | . | CASSFRFQNTEAFF | TGTGCCAGCAGTTTCCGGTTTCAGAACACTGAAGCTTTCTTT
TRBJ2-5 | TRBV28 | . | . | CASSPTRGIRQGTQYF | TGTGCCAGCAGCCCCACCCGGGGGATTCGGCAAGGGACCCAGTACTTC
TRBJ2-2 | TRBV7-8 | few | TRBD1 | CASSRTGTGAGGELFF | TGTGCCAGCAGTCGAACCGGGACAGGGGCCGGCGGGGAGCTGTTTTTT
TRBJ2-6 | TRBV4-1 | . | TRBD2 | CASSPLGLAGGLGANVLTF | TGCGCCAGCAGCCCCTTGGGACTAGCGGGAGGGCTTGGGGCCAACGTCCTGACTTTC
TRBJ2-1 | TRBV7-8 | . | . | CASSLFERINEQFF | TGTGCCAGCAGCTTATTTGAGCGGATCAATGAGCAGTTCTTC
TRBJ2-7 | TRBV28 | . | TRBD2 | CASSFGSSGSYGSYEQYF | TGTGCCAGCAGTTTCGGCTCTAGCGGGAGTTATGGTTCCTACGAGCAGTACTTC
TRBJ1-1 | TRBV6-1 | . | TRBD1 | CASSPGTGVPAFF | TGTGCCAGCAGCCCCGGGACAGGGGTGCCAGCTTTCTTT
TRBJ2-7 | TRBV28 | . | TRBD1 | CASSFAGQDYEQYF | TGTGCCAGCAGTTTCGCAGGACAGGACTACGAGCAGTACTTC
TRBJ2-1 | TRBV7-9 | . | . | CASSTTPLTDYSYNEQFF | TGTGCCAGCAGCACAACCCCCCTGACGGATTACTCCTACAATGAGCAGTTCTTC
TRBJ2-1 | TRBV7-8 | . | . | CASSRGVWQEQFF | TGTGCCAGCAGCCGAGGGGTATGGCAGGAGCAGTTCTTC
TRBJ2-4 | TRBV5-1 | . | TRBD1 | CASSLSGGAKNIQYF | TGCGCCAGCAGTTTGTCAGGGGGAGCCAAAAACATTCAGTACTTC
TRBJ2-3 | TRBV19 | . | . | CASSATALDTQYF | TGTGCCAGTAGTGCCACAGCGTTGGATACGCAGTATTTT
TRBJ1-1 | TRBV7-9 | . | . | CASSFGANTEAFF | TGTGCCAGCAGCTTTGGGGCGAACACTGAAGCTTTCTTT
TRBJ2-7 | TRBV28 | . | TRBD2 | CASRSTSGTYEQYF | TGTGCCAGCCGGAGTACTAGCGGCACCTACGAGCAGTACTTC
TRBJ2-7 | TRBV28 | . | TRBD2 | CASSTIAGVSRYEQYF | TGTGCCAGCAGTACGATAGCGGGAGTGAGTCGCTACGAGCAGTACTTC
TRBJ1-5 | TRBV11-2 | once | . | CASRPDTLSNQPQHF | TGTGCCAGCAGACCGGACACCCTGAGCAATCAGCCCCAGCATTTT
TRBJ2-7 | TRBV10-2 | . | . | CASSEAGLGYEQYF | TGCGCCAGCAGTGAGGCGGGGCTCGGGTACGAGCAGTACTTC
TRBJ2-1 | TRBV7-4 | . | TRBD2 | CASSLGRGDEQFF | TGTGCCAGCAGCTTAGGACGGGGGGATGAGCAGTTCTTC
TRBJ2-3 | TRBV7-9 | . | TRBD2 | CASSGPSGRAKDTQYF | TGTGCCAGCAGCGGCCCTAGCGGGAGGGCCAAAGATACGCAGTATTTT
TRBJ1-5 | TRBV6-4 | . | TRBD1 | CATLINRGERPQHF | TGTGCCACCCTCATAAACAGGGGTGAACGGCCCCAGCATTTT
TRBJ1-1 | TRBV6-1 | . | . | CASSEGGRSMNTEAFF | TGTGCCAGCAGTGAAGGGGGCAGGTCCATGAACACTGAAGCTTTCTTT
TRBJ1-1 | TRBV7-8 | . | TRBD1 | CASSFGTADTEAFF | TGTGCCAGCAGTTTCGGGACAGCGGACACTGAAGCTTTCTTT
TRBJ2-7 | TRBV28 | . | TRBD1 | CASSPGTGSYEQYF | TGTGCCAGCAGCCCCGGGACAGGCTCCTACGAGCAGTACTTC
TRBJ2-1 | TRBV7-9 | . | . | CASSYTLLGAQNNEQFF | TGTGCCAGCAGCTATACCCTTTTGGGGGCGCAAAACAATGAGCAGTTCTTC
TRBJ2-4 | TRBV6-1 | few | . | CASSDWTALAKNIQYF | TGTGCCAGCAGTGATTGGACAGCCTTAGCCAAAAACATTCAGTACTTC
TRBJ2-7 | TRBV5-1 | . | . | CASRSDVAPYEQYF | TGCGCCAGCAGGTCGGACGTCGCTCCCTACGAGCAGTACTTC
TRBJ1-1 | TRBV19 | . | TRBD1 | CASSPPGGNTEAFF | TGTGCCAGTAGTCCGCCAGGGGGGAACACTGAAGCTTTCTTT
TRBJ2-7 | TRBV6-1 | . | . | CASARGDGPTYEQYF | TGTGCCAGCGCGAGGGGGGACGGACCCACCTACGAGCAGTACTTC
TRBJ2-1 | TRBV5-1 | . | TRBD2 | CASSLGVGLAGGEQFF | TGCGCCAGCAGCTTGGGTGTGGGACTAGCGGGAGGTGAGCAGTTCTTC
TRBJ1-1 | TRBV5-1 | . | TRBD1 | CASSPGTGGTEAFF | TGCGCCAGCAGCCCGGGGACAGGGGGCACTGAAGCTTTCTTT
TRBJ1-5 | TRBV7-6 | few | . | CASSLWTDSNQPQHF | TGTGCCAGCAGCTTATGGACGGATAGCAATCAGCCCCAGCATTTT
TRBJ2-3 | TRBV7-8 | . | TRBD2 | CASSSNTGGPTDTQYF | TGTGCCAGCAGCTCCAACACGGGAGGGCCAACAGATACGCAGTATTTT
TRBJ1-1 | TRBV5-1 | . | TRBD1 | CASSLGQGRGGGTEAFF | TGCGCCAGCAGCCTGGGACAGGGGAGGGGTGGCGGCACTGAAGCTTTCTTT
TRBJ2-1 | TRBV19 | once | . | CASSIGERQSSYNEQFF | TGTGCCAGTAGTATAGGAGAGCGGCAGAGCTCCTACAATGAGCAGTTCTTC
TRBJ1-1 | TRBV28 | . | . | CASGQDFRGTEAFF | .
TRBJ2-7 | TRBV5-1 | . | TRBD2 | CASSETSGRGEQYF | TGCGCCAGCAGCGAAACTAGCGGGAGAGGCGAGCAGTACTTC
TRBJ2-1 | TRBV27 | . | TRBD2 | CASSLTSGGNNEQFF | TGTGCCAGCAGTTTAACTAGCGGGGGAAACAATGAGCAGTTCTTC
TRBJ1-2 | TRBV6-5 | . | TRBD1 | CASSYGHRGLGYTF | TGTGCCAGCAGTTACGGGCACAGGGGGCTTGGCTACACCTTC
TRBJ2-1 | TRBV7-8 | . | . | CASSSPPDGSSYNEQFF | TGTGCCAGCAGCTCCCCCCCGGACGGGAGCTCCTACAATGAGCAGTTCTTC
TRBJ2-1 | TRBV20-1 | once | . | CSVGFNNEQFF | TGCAGTGTTGGATTTAACAATGAGCAGTTCTTC
TRBJ2-7 | TRBV28 | . | TRBD1 | CASSFGTGGVYEQYF | TGTGCCAGCAGTTTTGGGACAGGGGGCGTCTACGAGCAGTACTTC
TRBJ2-7 | TRBV28 | once | TRBD2 | CASSRGLAGEHYEQYF | TGTGCCAGCAGTCGTGGACTAGCGGGAGAACACTACGAGCAGTACTTC
TRBJ2-3 | TRBV28 | . | TRBD2 | CASSFRGRADTQYF | TGTGCCAGCAGTTTTCGCGGGAGGGCCGATACGCAGTATTTT
TRBJ1-2 | TRBV6-6 | few | . | CASGSPGQTYGYTF | TGTGCCAGCGGCTCTCCTGGACAGACCTATGGCTACACCTTC
TRBJ2-3 | TRBV7-9 | . | TRBD2 | CASSVTSGSRDTQYF | TGTGCCAGCAGCGTGACTAGCGGGAGTAGAGATACGCAGTATTTT
TRBJ1-1 | TRBV28 | . | . | CASSLHPTTRTEAFF | TGTGCCAGCAGTTTACACCCCACGACGAGAACTGAAGCTTTCTTT
TRBJ2-3 | TRBV27 | . | TRBD2 | CASKKVLAGVDTQYF | TGTGCCTCAAAAAAAGTTCTAGCGGGAGTAGATACGCAGTATTTT